This T cell receptor beta chain originates from a study of blood T cell repertoires in COVID-19. Study background: Italy, Spain and the United States were the sources of the convalescent and acute COVID-19 samples.

Sequenced by immunoSEQ multiplex PCR; TCRdb stores in-frame clones only, minus some. The sample records 150,000 or so clones, roughly 80% being singletons. CDR3 length equals 11 residues. Germline V gene sequence: CDR1 SNHLY, CDR2 FYNNEI. Trimming cost V 4 bases and J 7 bases; bases outside gene matches: 0. This clonotype was sampled from a woman at least 80 years old with acute or convalescent COVID-19. The chain recombines TRBV2 with TRBJ2-7, with 8 bases that match TRBD1. Material: peripheral blood. CDR3 residues: CASSGTGEQYF. The CDR3 bases are TGTGCCAGCAGTGGGACAGGGGAGCAGTACTTC. The variable domain in full, with the rest retrieved from reference TRBV2 and TRBJ2-7, is EPEVTQTPSHQVTQMGQEVILRCVPISNHLYFYWYRQILGQKVEFLVSFYNNEISEKSEIFDDQFSVERPDGSNFTLKIRSTKLEDSAMYFCASSGTGEQYFGPGTRLTVT.